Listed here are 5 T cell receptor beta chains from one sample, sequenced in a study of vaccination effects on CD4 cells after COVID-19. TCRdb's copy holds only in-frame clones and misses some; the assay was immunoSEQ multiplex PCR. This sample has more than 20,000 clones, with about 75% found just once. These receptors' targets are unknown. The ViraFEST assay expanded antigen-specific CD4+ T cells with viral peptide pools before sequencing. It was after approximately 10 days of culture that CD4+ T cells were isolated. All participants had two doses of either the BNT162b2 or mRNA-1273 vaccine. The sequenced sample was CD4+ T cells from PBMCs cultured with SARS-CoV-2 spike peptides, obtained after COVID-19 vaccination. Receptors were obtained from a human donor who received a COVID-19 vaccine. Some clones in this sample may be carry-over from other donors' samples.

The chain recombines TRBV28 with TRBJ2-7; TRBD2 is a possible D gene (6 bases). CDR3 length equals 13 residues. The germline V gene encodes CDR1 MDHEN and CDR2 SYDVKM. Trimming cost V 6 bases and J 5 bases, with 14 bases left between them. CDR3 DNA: TGTGCCAGCAGGTCAATTTCGGGGGACGAGCAGTACGTC. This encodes CASRSISGDEQYV.

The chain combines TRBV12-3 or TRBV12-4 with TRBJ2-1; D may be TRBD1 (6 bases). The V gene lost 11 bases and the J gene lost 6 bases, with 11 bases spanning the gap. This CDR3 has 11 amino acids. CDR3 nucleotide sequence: TGTGCCTCGAGACAGGTCAATGAGCAGTTCTTC. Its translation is CASRQVNEQFF.

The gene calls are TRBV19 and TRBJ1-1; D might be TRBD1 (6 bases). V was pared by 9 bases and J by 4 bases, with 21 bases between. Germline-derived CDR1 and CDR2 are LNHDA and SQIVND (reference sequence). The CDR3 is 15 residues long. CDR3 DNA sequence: TGTGCCAGCGGGGTACTGGGGGCGAGAGGCACTGAAGCTTTCTTT. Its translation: CASGVLGARGTEAFF.

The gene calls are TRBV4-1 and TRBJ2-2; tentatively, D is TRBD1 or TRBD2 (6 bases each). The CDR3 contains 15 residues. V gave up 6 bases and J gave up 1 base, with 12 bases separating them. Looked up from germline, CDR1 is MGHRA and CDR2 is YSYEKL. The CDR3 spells CASSHEGGNTGELFF. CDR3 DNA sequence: TGCGCCAGCAGTCACGAGGGGGGGAACACCGGGGAGCTGTTTTTT.

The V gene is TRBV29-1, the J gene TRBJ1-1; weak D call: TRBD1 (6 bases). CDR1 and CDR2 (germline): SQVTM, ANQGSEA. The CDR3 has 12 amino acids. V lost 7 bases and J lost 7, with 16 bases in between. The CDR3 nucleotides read TGCAGCGCGATCCGGTGGGACAATGAAGCTTTCTTT. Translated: CSAIRWDNEAFF.